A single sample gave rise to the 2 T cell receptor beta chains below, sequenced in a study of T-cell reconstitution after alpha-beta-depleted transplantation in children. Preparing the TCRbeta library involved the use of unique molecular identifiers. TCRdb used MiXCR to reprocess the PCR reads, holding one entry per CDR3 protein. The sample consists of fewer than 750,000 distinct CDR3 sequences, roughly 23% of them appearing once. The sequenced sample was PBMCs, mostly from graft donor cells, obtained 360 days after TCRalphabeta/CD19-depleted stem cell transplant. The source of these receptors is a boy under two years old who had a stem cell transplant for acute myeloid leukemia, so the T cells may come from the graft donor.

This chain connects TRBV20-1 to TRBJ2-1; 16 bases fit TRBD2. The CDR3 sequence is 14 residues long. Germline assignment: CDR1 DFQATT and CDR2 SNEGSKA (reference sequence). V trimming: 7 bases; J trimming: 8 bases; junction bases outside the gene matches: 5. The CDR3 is CSDGTSGGADEQFF. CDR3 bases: TGCAGTGACGGGACTAGCGGGGGGGCCGATGAGCAGTTCTTC.

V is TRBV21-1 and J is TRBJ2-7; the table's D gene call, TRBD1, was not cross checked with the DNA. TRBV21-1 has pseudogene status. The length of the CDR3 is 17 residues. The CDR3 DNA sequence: TGTGCCAGCAGCCCCCGAGAGGGTCAAGACAGGCATGGGGAGCAGTACGTC. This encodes CASSPREGQDRHGEQYV.